The 27 T cell receptor beta chains presented below share a single source sample, sequenced in a study of shared clonotypes between healthy human individuals. Profiling relied on immunoSEQ multiplex PCR, and the TCRdb table lists in-frame clones only, not all of them. Of approximately 2,300,000 clones listed, roughly 92% were seen once; the top ten hold 0.37%. The sequencing sample was made of naive CD4+ T cells from PBMCs. The subset is: CD45RA+ positively selected. The receptors were gathered from a young man in good health. Some clones in this sample may be carry-over from other donors' samples.

V gene TRBV27 combines with J gene TRBJ1-5, with a weak D call TRBD1 (5 bases). Trimming took off 6 bases at V and 6 bases at J, with 12 bases between the two ends. The CDR3 is 13 amino acids. CDR1 MNHEY and CDR2 SMNVEV come from the germline V gene (reference sequence). CDR3 DNA sequence: TGTGCCAGCAGATACAGCGGGGCTCAGCCCCAGCATTTT. It translates to CASRYSGAQPQHF.

The chain carries TRBV5-1 and TRBJ1-5, with a possible D match to TRBD1 (5 bases). The CDR3 consists of 15 residues. Germline loops: CDR1 SGHRS, CDR2 YFSETQ. V was pared by 0 bases and J by 5 bases, with 12 bases between. As DNA, the CDR3 is TGCGCCAGCAGCTTGGCCGGCAGGGAGTATCAGCCCCAGCATTTT. This encodes CASSLAGREYQPQHF.

This sequence joins TRBV13 and TRBJ2-5; 8 nucleotides line up with TRBD1. CDR1 and CDR2 from the germline V gene are PRHDT and FYEKMQ (reference sequence). The junction had 5 bases not matched to a gene; V was cut back by 0 bases and J by 5 bases. The CDR3 spans 15 residues. CDR3 sequence: CASSLGGRGLETQYF. As DNA, the CDR3 is TGTGCCAGCAGCTTAGGCGGCAGGGGGCTGGAGACCCAGTACTTC.

The chain couples TRBV5-1 to TRBJ2-5, with TRBD2 as a possible D gene (6 bases). Between the trimmed V and J ends, which lost 4 bases and 1 base, there was a span of 11 bases. Germline values: CDR1 SGHRS, CDR2 YFSETQ. The CDR3 is 14 amino acids. The CDR3 DNA reads TGCGCCAGCAGCCGGAGGGGTCTCCAAGAGACCCAGTACTTC. Protein: CASSRRGLQETQYF. Variable domain in full (rest from reference TRBV5-1 and TRBJ2-5): KAGVTQTPRYLIKTRGQQVTLSCSPISGHRSVSWYQQTPGQGLQFLFEYFSETQRNKGNFPGRFSGRQFSNSRSEMNVSTLELGDSALYLCASSRRGLQETQYFGPGTRLLVL.

Concerning this clone itself: Additional DNA sequences in this sample encode the identical CDR3. V and J are TRBV2 and TRBJ2-1; D is undetermined. V lost 1 base, J lost 6 bases, and 4 bases lay in between. This CDR3 comprises 12 residues. Per germline, CDR1 SNHLY and CDR2 FYNNEI. The CDR3 coding sequence is TGTGCCAGCAGTGAAGGCGGCAATGAGCAGTTCTTC. Translating it yields CASSEGGNEQFF.

The chain combines TRBV5-1 with TRBJ2-2, with 9 bases lining up with TRBD1. This CDR3 contains 16 residues. After removal of 4 bases from V and 0 bases from J, the junction contained 4 bases not matched to a gene. The germline CDR1 and CDR2 sequences are SGHRS and YFSETQ. The CDR3 region is CASSQQGATNTGELFF. The CDR3, as DNA: TGCGCCAGCAGCCAACAGGGGGCGACGAACACCGGGGAGCTGTTTTTT.

The gene calls are TRBV15 and TRBJ1-2; TRBD1 is a possible D gene (5 bases). Trimming took 1 base from V and 4 from J, leaving 13 bases between them. This CDR3 comprises 15 residues. The germline CDR1 and CDR2 sequences are LNHNV and YYDKDF (reference sequence). The CDR3 reads CATSRGGREIYGYTF. CDR3 bases: TGTGCCACCAGCAGAGGGGGACGGGAGATCTATGGCTACACCTTC.

Notes on this clone: Different DNA sequences within this sample yield the same CDR3. V is TRBV5-1 and J is TRBJ1-2; D not certain. Germline V lookup: CDR1 SGHRS, CDR2 YFSETQ. V lost 3 bases and J 3 bases, leaving 9 bases between the germline ends. The CDR3 is 13 residues long. As DNA, the CDR3 is TGCGCCAGCAGCTCGACTGGAGACTATGGCTACACCTTC. Its translation is CASSSTGDYGYTF.

The chain has TRBV6-6 and TRBJ2-7, with 8 bases aligning to TRBD2. Per the germline V gene, CDR1 is MNHNY and CDR2 is SVGAGI (reference sequence). The CDR3 covers 13 residues. Germline trimming cut 6 bases from V and 4 bases from J; bases unmatched to any gene: 5. CDR3 sequence reads: CASRSGSGYEQYF. The CDR3 nucleotides read TGTGCCAGCAGGAGCGGGAGTGGGTACGAGCAGTACTTC.

In this sample, this clone turned up once. The J gene is TRBJ2-1, the V gene TRBV7-3, with 11 bases aligning to TRBD2. V dropped 3 bases and J dropped 8; count of bases not matched to a gene: 3. CDR3 length equals 14 residues. CDR1 and CDR2 (germline): SGHTA, FQGTGA. In DNA form, the CDR3 reads TGTGCCAGCAGCTTGACTAGCGGGACGGATGAGCAGTTCTTC. As protein: CASSLTSGTDEQFF.

This rearrangement joins TRBV4-3 to TRBJ1-1; 7 bases are shared with TRBD1. Germline-derived CDR1 and CDR2 are LGHNA and YSLEER. The V segment lost 4 bases and the J segment 1 base; nucleotides outside the gene matches: 6. This CDR3 is 15 amino acids long. CDR3 amino acids: CASSRRQGSNTEAFF. The CDR3 coding sequence is TGCGCCAGCAGCCGCCGACAGGGATCGAACACTGAAGCTTTCTTT.

The CDR3 protein is CASSVSRENTEAFF. As DNA, the CDR3 is TGCGCCAGCAGTGTGAGCAGGGAGAACACTGAAGCTTTCTTT. The rearrangement links TRBV10-1 to TRBJ1-1, with a tentative D call TRBD1 (5 bases). V was shortened by 4 bases and J by 1 base, with 10 bases between the two germline ends. Germline V lookup: CDR1 WNHNN, CDR2 SYGVQD (reference sequence). The CDR3 consists of 14 residues.

The chain has TRBV28 and TRBJ2-1; 9 bases line up with TRBD1. Per the germline V gene, CDR1 is MDHEN and CDR2 is SYDVKM. The length of the CDR3 is 16 residues. The V gene end was trimmed by 4 bases and the J gene end by 5 bases; junction bases not matched to a gene: 9. The CDR3 DNA reads TGTGCCAGCAGTTCCTTGACAGGGGGGTCGGACAATGAGCAGTTCTTC. It translates to CASSSLTGGSDNEQFF.

This chain joins TRBV19 and TRBJ1-1; D unresolved. CDR1 and CDR2 (germline): LNHDA, SQIVND (reference sequence). The V gene lost 3 bases and the J gene lost 4 bases, with 12 bases spanning the gap. The CDR3 spans 14 residues. CDR3 in amino acids: CASSIVAGSTEAFF. CDR3 coding DNA: TGTGCCAGTAGTATTGTAGCGGGCAGCACTGAAGCTTTCTTT.

This clone was detected only a few times. V usage is TRBV30 and J usage is TRBJ1-1; no firm D call. Trimming took 4 bases from V and 1 from J, leaving 4 bases between them. The CDR3 spans 11 residues. The V gene's germline CDR1 is GTSNPN and CDR2 SVGIG (reference sequence). CDR3 sequence: CAWNGNTEAFF. For the CDR3, the DNA is TGTGCCTGGAATGGGAACACTGAAGCTTTCTTT.

This rearrangement joins TRBV6-5 to TRBJ2-1; 11 bases are shared with TRBD2. Trimming removed 6 bases from V and 9 bases from J; junction bases left unmatched: 7. Germline V CDR1 and CDR2: MNHEY, SVGAGI. The CDR3 is 14 residues long. CDR3 bases: TGTGCCAGCAGCGAACTAGCGGGAGAAGTTGAGCAGTTCTTC. This codes for CASSELAGEVEQFF.

V usage is TRBV5-6 and J usage is TRBJ2-7; D is unresolved. V lost 3 bases to trimming and J lost 2 bases, with 9 bases between them. Germline values: CDR1 SGHDT, CDR2 YYEEEE. The length of the CDR3 is 13 residues. The CDR3 sequence is CASSSAGPYEQYF. In DNA, the CDR3 is TGTGCCAGCAGCTCGGCCGGGCCCTACGAGCAGTACTTC.

This chain connects TRBV7-8 to TRBJ1-1; no reliable D call. Germline CDR1 SGHVS, CDR2 FQNEAQ. V dropped 0 bases and J dropped 7 bases, with 15 bases sitting between them. The CDR3 extends over 15 amino acids. The chain's CDR3 is CASSLAPTTAIEAFF. CDR3 nucleotides: TGTGCCAGCAGCTTAGCGCCTACGACGGCCATTGAAGCTTTCTTT.

This sequence joins TRBV5-1 and TRBJ2-2; no definite D call. V lost 1 base, J lost 1 base, and 5 bases lay in between. Germline CDR1 SGHRS, CDR2 YFSETQ. The CDR3 contains 14 residues. CDR3 loop: CASSLRQNTGELFF. CDR3 bases: TGCGCCAGCAGCTTGAGGCAGAACACCGGGGAGCTGTTTTTT.

This chain uses TRBV7-8 with TRBJ2-5; 13 nucleotides match TRBD2. Germline V gene sequence: CDR1 SGHVS, CDR2 FQNEAQ. The trim removed 0 bases at V and 4 bases at J, leaving 8 bases unmatched. CDR3 length: 18 amino acids. DNA of the CDR3: TGTGCCAGCAGCTTAGCGTTTACTAGCGGGAGGGCCGGAGAGACCCAGTACTTC. Protein product: CASSLAFTSGRAGETQYF.

Worth noting for this clone: Distinct nucleotide sequences in the sample also encode this CDR3. V usage is TRBV11-2 and J usage is TRBJ1-3; unclear D gene. Germline V gene lookup returns CDR1 SGHAT and CDR2 FQNNGV. V was cut by 2 bases and J by 1 base, with 9 bases left in between. The CDR3 spans 15 residues. This CDR3 is CASSLQGLSGNTIYF. CDR3 nucleotide sequence: TGTGCCAGCAGCTTACAAGGACTTTCTGGAAACACCATATATTTT.

CDR3 DNA sequence: TGTGCCAGCAGTGAATATATCGGGGAGCTTGAGCAGTTCTTC. This codes for CASSEYIGELEQFF. The chain employs TRBV2 and TRBJ2-1; tentative D call: TRBD2 (5 bases). Germline V lookup: CDR1 SNHLY, CDR2 FYNNEI. This CDR3 contains 14 residues. V was clipped by 2 bases and J by 9 bases, with 14 bases between them.

The rearrangement links TRBV4-1 to TRBJ2-7, with 8 bases lining up with TRBD1. J was trimmed by 7 bases and V by 1 base; bases with no gene match: 6. The CDR3 spans 14 residues. CDR1 is MGHRA, CDR2 YSYEKL, per germline. CDR3 sequence: CASSQGQGAGEQYF. CDR3 coding DNA: TGCGCCAGCAGCCAAGGGCAGGGGGCGGGTGAGCAGTACTTC.

This rearrangement joins TRBV4-2 to TRBJ2-5, with D perhaps TRBD2 (6 bases). Germline V gene data show CDR1 as LGHNA and CDR2 as YNFKEQ. The CDR3 spans 15 residues. The germline V and J ends were trimmed by 4 bases and 1 base, with 13 bases remaining between them. CDR3 nucleotide sequence: TGTGCCAGCAGCCCGGGTCCCGGGAGCCAAGAGACCCAGTACTTC. Amino acids: CASSPGPGSQETQYF.

This chain links TRBV7-9 with TRBJ2-5; 8 bases are shared with TRBD2. TRBJ2-7 matches the DNA end more closely, so the J call is doubtful. The CDR3 length is 15 residues. The germline CDR1 and CDR2 sequences are SEHNR and FQNEAQ (reference sequence). The CDR3 coding sequence is TGTGCCAGCAGCCCCCGGGAGGGCCAGTTGTACGAGCAGTACTTC. It codes for CASSPREGQLYEQYF.

This rearrangement joins TRBV6-6 to TRBJ1-5; a possible D gene is TRBD1 (5 bases). Trimming removed 6 bases from V and 1 base from J, with 16 bases in between. Germline loops: CDR1 MNHNY, CDR2 SVGAGI (reference sequence). CDR3 length: 16 residues. The CDR3 here is CASRHVEGSSNQPQHF. The DNA of the CDR3 is TGTGCCAGCAGGCACGTCGAGGGGTCAAGCAATCAGCCCCAGCATTTT.

Comments on this clone: This could be a read error, since a much larger clone is one nucleotide away. This chain joins TRBV6-6 and TRBJ2-1; 13 nucleotides line up with TRBD2. The CDR3 totals 15 residues. V shed 6 bases and J 6 bases; nucleotides not matched to a gene: 5. Germline V CDR1 and CDR2: MNHNY, SVGAGI (reference sequence). The CDR3 here is CASSRLAGGSNEQFF. CDR3 sequence (DNA): TGTGCCAGCAGCAGACTAGCGGGAGGCTCCAATGAGCAGTTCTTC.